This TCR beta chain is from a study of cytomegalovirus exposure and HLA in healthy donors. Study-wide context: Clustering assigned about 76% of the approximately 430 genotyped donors to the Caucasian-associated ancestry cluster.

At sampling all donors were nominally healthy, likely with unrecorded immune exposures. Use of 60 Vbeta and 13 Jbeta primers characterized the PCR. Generated by immunoSEQ multiplex PCR, the TCRdb table keeps only in-frame clones and is missing some. This table holds about 160,000 clones, roughly 80% found once. Notes on this clone: What it binds is unknown.

CDR1 MGHDK and CDR2 SYGVNS come from the germline V gene. The CDR3 covers 14 residues. Study findings and constraints: Later on, a genetic analysis was performed. It linked a missense variant in DCLRE1C with V- and J-gene trimming of TCR beta. Testing in vitro showed a few CMV-associated chains specific for CMV antigens.

The receptor's source is a male donor in good health and CMV-seropositive. This chain joins TRBV25-1 and TRBJ2-5, with D tentatively TRBD1 (6 bases). The J call may be faulty, since TRBJ2-7 better matches the DNA end. Sequenced input: PBMCs. The CDR3 coding sequence is TGTGCCAGCAGTGGGTACAGGGACCGTTACGAGCAGTACTTC. This sequence encodes CASSGYRDRYEQYF.